The rows below give T cell receptor beta chains drawn from one sample of a study of graft-versus-host responses after intestinal transplantation. Profiled with immunoSEQ multiplex PCR; TCRdb holds only in-frame clones, not every one. The sample contains about 4,900 clones, roughly 30% of which appear only once. The sequencing here drew on alloreactive CD8+ T cells from a mixed lymphocyte reaction culture, taken before intestinal transplant. Source of these receptors: a human patient who received an intestinal transplant. The CDR3 runs from the conserved cysteine through the conserved F or W. The order of the fields is D gene, J gene, V gene, clone size, CDR3 DNA, CDR3 protein. A D gene is named only where the DNA matches it firmly. Rows may omit the clone size; those that give it use once, few, many or a size class.

>.|TRBJ2-3|TRBV9|once
TGTGCCAGCAGCGTAGAGTCAGATACGCAGTATTTT
CASSVESDTQYF
>TRBD2|TRBJ2-3|TRBV11-2|.
TGTGCCAGCAGCCCCCCTTTTGCGGGAGCTTACACAGATACGCAGTATTTT
CASSPPFAGAYTDTQYF
>.|TRBJ2-1|TRBV10-3|medium-sized
TGTGCCACCAGGGGCCCCTGGGGGAATGAGCAGTTCTTC
CATRGPWGNEQFF
>.|TRBJ1-3|TRBV7-6|medium-sized
TGTGCCAGCAGCTTAGTTTCTGGTCGCTACTCCGGAAACACCATATATTTT
CASSLVSGRYSGNTIYF
>TRBD2|TRBJ2-7|TRBV7-9|.
TGTGCCAGCAGCTTATACGGTGTGTGGGCTAGCGGGAGGGAGGAGCAGTACTTC
CASSLYGVWASGREEQYF
>.|TRBJ2-7|TRBV6-9|.
TGTGCCAGCAGTTACTCGATCGGGGAGGTCTCCTACGAGCAGTACTTC
CASSYSIGEVSYEQYF
>TRBD2|TRBJ2-7|TRBV27|.
TGTGCCAGCAGAACTCTTGGGACTAGCGGTACCTACGAGCAGTACTTC
CASRTLGTSGTYEQYF
>TRBD1|TRBJ2-7|TRBV6-5|medium-sized
TGTGCCAGCAGTTTACAACAGGGGGACCTCTCCTACGAGCAGTACTTC
CASSLQQGDLSYEQYF
>TRBD2|TRBJ2-3|TRBV7-6|few
TGTGCCAGCAGCTTAGGGGAGGGACTAGCGGGCACAGATACGCAGTATTTT
CASSLGEGLAGTDTQYF
>.|TRBJ2-1|TRBV7-3|.
TGTGCCAGCAGCTTAAGGGGTGACGTAGCATGGAGCTCCTACAATGAGCAGTTCTTC
CASSLRGDVAWSSYNEQFF
>.|TRBJ2-7|TRBV6-5|.
TGTGCCAGCAGTTGGGGATCCTTGGACGAGCAGTACTTC
CASSWGSLDEQYF
>TRBD2|TRBJ2-7|TRBV15|.
TGTGCCACCAGCAGAGACCGGGATATATGGGCGGGAGTCGGCGAGCAGTACTTC
CATSRDRDIWAGVGEQYF
>.|TRBJ2-7|TRBV19|.
TGTGCCAGTATTACCGGGTTCCTGGCCTACGAGCAGTACTTC
CASITGFLAYEQYF
>.|TRBJ2-7|TRBV27|few
TGTGCCAGCAGTTTAGTCGGAAGGTCCTACGAGCAGTACTTC
CASSLVGRSYEQYF
>TRBD2|TRBJ2-1|TRBV6-5|few
TGTGCCAGCAGTATAGCGGGGTCCTACAATGAGCAGTTCTTC
CASSIAGSYNEQFF
>TRBD1|TRBJ1-4|TRBV4-2|.
TGTGCCAGCAGAGACGCAGGGGGATCAACTAATGAAAAACTGTTTTTT
CASRDAGGSTNEKLFF
>.|TRBJ2-1|TRBV28|.
TGTGCCAGCGCATTGAGCTCCTACAATGAGCAGTTCTTC
CASALSSYNEQFF
>.|TRBJ2-1|TRBV21-1|medium-sized
TGTGCCAGCAGCAAAGTGAACAAGCGGGAGGCCACCTACAATGAGCAGTTCTTC
CASSKVNKREATYNEQFF
>.|TRBJ2-7|TRBV6-5|few
TGTGCCAGCAGAGAGGGAACCTACGAGCAGTACTTC
CASREGTYEQYF
>.|TRBJ2-4|TRBV6-9|.
TGTGCCAGCAGTTACTCGGGCTATACCAAAAACATTCAGTACTTC
CASSYSGYTKNIQYF
>.|TRBJ1-5|TRBV27|few
TGTGCCAGCAGTTTATTCTCAGGGTGGCAGCCCCAGCATTTT
CASSLFSGWQPQHF
>.|TRBJ2-1|TRBV2|.
TGTGCCAGCAGTGAGTACAATGAGCAGTTCTTC
CASSEYNEQFF
>.|TRBJ1-4|TRBV11-1|.
TGTGCCAGCAGCTTTGTGTGGGGTCATAATGAAAAACTGTTTTTT
CASSFVWGHNEKLFF
>.|TRBJ1-2|TRBV27|few
TGTGCCAGCAGCTCCTTGGGGGGAGGGTTGGGCTACACCTTC
CASSSLGGGLGYTF
>.|TRBJ2-5|TRBV14|.
TGTGCCAGCAGCCAAGAAGGCGGCCTAACCTCCCTCGAGACCCAGTACTTC
CASSQEGGLTSLETQYF
>.|TRBJ2-7|TRBV7-3|.
TGCGCCAGCAGCCAAGTCAACGACCCCGATTACGAGCAGTACTTC
CASSQVNDPDYEQYF
>TRBD1|TRBJ2-5|TRBV5-8|.
TGTGCCAGCAGCTTGGTTGGGGGACAGTGGGAGACCCAGTACTTC
CASSLVGGQWETQYF
>.|TRBJ2-7|TRBV7-9|.
TGTGCCAGCAGCTCGGACCTGAGTTTCTACGAGCAGTACTTC
CASSSDLSFYEQYF
>.|TRBJ1-4|TRBV11-3|few
TGTGCCAGCAGCTTAGAACCGGGTGCCGAAAAACTGTTTTTT
CASSLEPGAEKLFF
>TRBD1|TRBJ2-3|TRBV7-8|.
TGTGCCAGCAGCTTAGGGACGGCTGGACAGGGTTTTCCAGATACGCAGTATTTT
CASSLGTAGQGFPDTQYF
>.|TRBJ1-2|TRBV27|.
TGTGCCAGCAGCCTCATCCCGGGCAGGGCCGATGGCTACACCTTC
CASSLIPGRADGYTF
>.|TRBJ2-3|TRBV29-1|few
TGCAGCGTTGAAAAGGGCGGCCTTAGCACAGATACGCAGTATTTT
CSVEKGGLSTDTQYF
>.|TRBJ2-3|TRBV30|few
TGTGCCTGGAGTGTACTAGACACAGATACGCAGTATTTT
CAWSVLDTDTQYF
>.|TRBJ1-1|TRBV6-1|medium-sized
TGTGCCAGCAGTGAAAGCTCTACTGGGAACACTGAAGCTTTCTTT
CASSESSTGNTEAFF